One sample yielded the 2 T cell receptor beta chains listed below, sequenced in a study of TIL therapy for anti-PD-1-resistant metastatic lung cancer. The libraries were made with immunoSEQ v3. Here immunoSEQ multiplex PCR was the method, and the copy in TCRdb shows in-frame clones only, minus some. This sample carries thousands of clones, 76% of them seen once, and the ten largest clones take 11%. Time point given: pre-treatment sample, taken before nivolumab and TIL therapy. The tumor samples were excised metastases, mostly pleural nodules or supraclavicular lymph nodes. The sequencing used tumor tissue, collected at baseline. The receptors here all came from a person aged 25-79 years with non-small cell lung cancer.

DNA for the CDR3: TGTGCCAGCAGCTACACGGGGACAGGGTCGAACATTCAGTACTTC. Its translation: CASSYTGTGSNIQYF. This sequence joins TRBV14 and TRBJ2-4; 9 bases align to TRBD1. The CDR3 spans 15 residues. Germline V gene sequence: CDR1 SGHDN, CDR2 FVKESK. V lost 5 bases to trimming and J lost 7 bases; unmatched junction nucleotides: 9.

The CDR3 DNA reads TGTGCCAGCAGCTCAAACGGGGCGCTTGGCTACACCTTC. This translates into CASSSNGALGYTF. V and J are TRBV4-2 and TRBJ1-2; TRBD1 is a possible D gene (5 bases). This CDR3 spans 13 amino acids. Germline V lookup: CDR1 LGHNA, CDR2 YNFKEQ. V gave up 5 bases and J gave up 7 bases, with 14 bases separating them.